This T cell receptor beta chain derives from a study of control samples from healthy donors and cancer patients. This CDR3 region has 17 residues. Trimming left V 2 bases short and J 0 bases short, with 12 bases between. Germline CDR1 KGHDR, CDR2 SFDVKD. Assay: immunoSEQ multiplex PCR; the TCRdb copy retains only in-frame clones and omits some. Of tens of thousands of clones in the sample, roughly nine tenths were seen once. The chain combines TRBV24-1 with TRBJ2-2; D is ambiguous. The TCR sequence derives from a man aged 40-50 years with colorectal cancer. Sequences were obtained from PBMCs. The CDR3 protein is CATSDYKDPANTGELFF. CDR3 bases: TGTGCCACCAGTGATTACAAGGACCCCGCGAACACCGGGGAGCTGTTTTTT.